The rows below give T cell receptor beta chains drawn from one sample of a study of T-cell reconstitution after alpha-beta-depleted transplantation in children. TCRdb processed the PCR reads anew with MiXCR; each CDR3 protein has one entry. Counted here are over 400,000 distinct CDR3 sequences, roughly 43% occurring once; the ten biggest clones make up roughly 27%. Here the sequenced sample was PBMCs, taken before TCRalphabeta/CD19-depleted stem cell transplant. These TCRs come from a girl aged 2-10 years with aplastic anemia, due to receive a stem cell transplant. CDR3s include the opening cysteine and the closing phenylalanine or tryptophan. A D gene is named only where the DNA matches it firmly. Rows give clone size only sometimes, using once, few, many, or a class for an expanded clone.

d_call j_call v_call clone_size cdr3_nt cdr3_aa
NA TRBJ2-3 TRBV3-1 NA TGTGCCAGCAGCCGGACCCCGGTCGGCACAGATACGCAGTATTTT CASSRTPVGTDTQYF
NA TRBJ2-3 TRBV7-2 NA TGTGCCAGCAGCTTAGCCGCGGCGCAGTATTTT CASSLAAAQYF
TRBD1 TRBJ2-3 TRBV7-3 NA TGTGCCAGCAGCTTATTACAGGGGGCGTCGGATACGCAGTATTTT CASSLLQGASDTQYF
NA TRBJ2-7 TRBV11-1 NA TGTGCCAGCAGCTTAGTTCTAAAGGCGGGCGAGCAGTACTTC CASSLVLKAGEQYF
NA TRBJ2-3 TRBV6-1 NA TGTGCCAGCACTCCACCCGGAGGGGATACGCAGTATTTT CASTPPGGDTQYF
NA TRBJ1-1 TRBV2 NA TGTGCCAGCAGTATGGACACGAACACTGAAGCTTTCTTT CASSMDTNTEAFF
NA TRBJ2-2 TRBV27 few TGTGCCAGCAACCCTCAGGGGACCGGGGAGCTGTTTTTT CASNPQGTGELFF
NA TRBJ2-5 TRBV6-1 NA TGTGCCAGCAACCCCCGGGACGGTCTCCAAGAGACCCAGTACTTC CASNPRDGLQETQYF
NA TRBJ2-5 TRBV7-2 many TGTGCCAGCAGCTCAGGGGGGGTAGAGACCCAGTACTTC CASSSGGVETQYF
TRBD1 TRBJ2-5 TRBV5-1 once TGCGCCAGCAGCGACCCGGGACAGCAGGAGACCCAGTACTTC CASSDPGQQETQYF
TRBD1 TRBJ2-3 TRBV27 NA TGTGCCAGCAGTCTCACCCAGGGGGCCCTGAGCACAGATACGCAGTATTTT CASSLTQGALSTDTQYF
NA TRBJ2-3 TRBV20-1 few TGCAGTGCTAGAGCTCTATCTGGCACAGATACGCAGTATTTT CSARALSGTDTQYF
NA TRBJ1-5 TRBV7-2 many TGTGCCAGCAGCTTGACTTCGACAGCCTGGGGGCCCCAGCATTTT CASSLTSTAWGPQHF
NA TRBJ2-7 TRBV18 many TGTGCCAGCACCCTCGGCACAGTCTACGAGCAGTACTTC CASTLGTVYEQYF
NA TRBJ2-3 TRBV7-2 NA TGTGCCAGCAGCCCCGCCGCCGGGGCAGATACGCAGTATTTT CASSPAAGADTQYF
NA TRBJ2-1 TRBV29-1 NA TGCAGCGTTGAAAATCACTTCGATGAGCAGTTCTTC CSVENHFDEQFF
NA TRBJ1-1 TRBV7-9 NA TGTGCCAGCTCGGATACTGGAAGGAAGAACACTGAAGCTTTCTTT CASSDTGRKNTEAFF
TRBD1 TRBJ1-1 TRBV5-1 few TGCGCCAGCAGCTCCCTCGGACAGGGGAACACTGAAGCTTTCTTT CASSSLGQGNTEAFF
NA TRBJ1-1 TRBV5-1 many TGCGCCAGCAGCTTGGGGAGCCCAAAACTTACTGAAGCTTTCTTT CASSLGSPKLTEAFF
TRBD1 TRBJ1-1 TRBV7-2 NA TGTGCCAGCAGCTTACCAGGGGGCAGGAACACTGAAGCTTTCTTT CASSLPGGRNTEAFF
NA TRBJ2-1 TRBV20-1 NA TGCAGTGCTAGTAACAGGGCCTCCAACTTTGAGCAGTTCTTC CSASNRASNFEQFF
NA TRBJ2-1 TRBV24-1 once TGTGCCACCAGGGACACGTCCTACAATGAGCAGTTCTTC CATRDTSYNEQFF
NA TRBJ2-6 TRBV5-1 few TGCGCCAGCAGACTAAACTCTGGGGCCAACGTCCTGACTTTC CASRLNSGANVLTF